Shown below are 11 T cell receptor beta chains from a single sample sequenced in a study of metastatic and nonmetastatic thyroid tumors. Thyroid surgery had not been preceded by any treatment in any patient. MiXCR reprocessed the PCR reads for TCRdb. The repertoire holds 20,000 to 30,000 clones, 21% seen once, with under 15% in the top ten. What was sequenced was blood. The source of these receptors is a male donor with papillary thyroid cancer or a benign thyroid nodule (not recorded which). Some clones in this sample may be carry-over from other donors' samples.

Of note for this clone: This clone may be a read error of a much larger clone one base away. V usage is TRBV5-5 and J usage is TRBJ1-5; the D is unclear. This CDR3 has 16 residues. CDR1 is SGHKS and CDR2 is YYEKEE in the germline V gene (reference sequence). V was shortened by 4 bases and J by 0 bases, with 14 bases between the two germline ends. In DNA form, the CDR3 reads TGTGCCAGCAGCCTGACCCGGACGGATAGCAATCAGCCCCAGCATTTT. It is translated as CASSLTRTDSNQPQHF. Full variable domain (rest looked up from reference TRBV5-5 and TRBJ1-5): DAGVTQSPTHLIKTRGQQVTLRCSPISGHKSVSWYQQVLGQGPQFIFQYYEKEERGRGNFPDRFSARQFPNYSSELNVNALLLGDSALYLCASSLTRTDSNQPQHFGDGTRLSIL.

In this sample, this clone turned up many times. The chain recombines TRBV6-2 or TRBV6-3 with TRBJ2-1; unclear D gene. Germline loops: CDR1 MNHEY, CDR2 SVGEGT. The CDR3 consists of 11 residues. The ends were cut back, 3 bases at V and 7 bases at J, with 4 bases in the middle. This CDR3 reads CASSYGNEQFF. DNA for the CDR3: TGTGCCAGCAGTTATGGGAATGAGCAGTTCTTC.

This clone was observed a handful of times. CDR3 sequence (DNA): TGTGCCAGCAGGGGGGGGGTGAACACTGAAGCTTTCTTT. Translated, it gives CASRGGVNTEAFF. The chain couples TRBV6-1 to TRBJ1-1, with D possibly being TRBD1 (5 bases). The CDR3 is made up of 13 amino acids. V was pared by 6 bases and J by 0 bases, with 8 bases between. Germline V gene sequence: CDR1 MNHNS, CDR2 SASEGT.

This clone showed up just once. The CDR3 reads CASSQRQGSGIANEKLFF. CDR3 DNA sequence: TGTGCCAGCAGCCAACGGCAGGGTTCAGGTATAGCTAATGAAAAACTGTTTTTT. This sequence joins TRBV4-2 and TRBJ1-4; tentative D call: TRBD1 (5 bases). CDR3 length: 18 amino acids. Germline CDR1 and CDR2: LGHNA and YNFKEQ. The ends were cut back, 2 bases at V and 3 bases at J, with 19 bases in the middle.

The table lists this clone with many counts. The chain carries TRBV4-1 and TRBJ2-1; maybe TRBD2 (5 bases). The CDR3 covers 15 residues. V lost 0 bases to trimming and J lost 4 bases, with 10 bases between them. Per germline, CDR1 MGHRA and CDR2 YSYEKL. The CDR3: CASSQDRRGYNEQFF. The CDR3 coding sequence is TGCGCCAGCAGCCAAGATAGAAGAGGGTACAATGAGCAGTTCTTC.

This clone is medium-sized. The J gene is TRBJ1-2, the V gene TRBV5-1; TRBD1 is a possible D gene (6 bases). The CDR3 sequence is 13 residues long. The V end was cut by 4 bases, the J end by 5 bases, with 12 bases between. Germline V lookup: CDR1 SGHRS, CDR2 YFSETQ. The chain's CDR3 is CASSVTGLYGYTF. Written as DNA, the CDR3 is TGCGCCAGCAGCGTGACAGGATTGTATGGCTACACCTTC.

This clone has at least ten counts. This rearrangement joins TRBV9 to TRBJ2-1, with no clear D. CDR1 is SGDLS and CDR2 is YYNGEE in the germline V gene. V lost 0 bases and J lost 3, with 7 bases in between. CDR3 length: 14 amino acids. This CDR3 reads CASSVGSYYNEQFF. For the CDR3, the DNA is TGTGCCAGCAGCGTAGGGAGCTACTACAATGAGCAGTTCTTC.

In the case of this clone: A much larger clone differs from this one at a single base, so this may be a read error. The CDR3 bases are TGTGCCAGCAGCCTAAAGGTAGAGACCCAGTACTTC. Translation gives CASSLKVETQYF. The V and J genes are TRBV11-2 and TRBJ2-5, with D unclear. The CDR3 spans 12 residues. Germline assignment: CDR1 SGHAT and CDR2 FQNNGV. V dropped 5 bases and J dropped 4 bases, with 8 bases sitting between them. Full variable domain (remainder filled in from reference TRBV11-2 and TRBJ2-5): EAGVAQSPRYKIIEKRQSVAFWCNPISGHATLYWYQQILGQGPKLLIQFQNNGVVDDSQLPKDRFSAERLKGVDSTLKIQPAKLEDSAVYLCASSLKVETQYFGPGTRLLVL.

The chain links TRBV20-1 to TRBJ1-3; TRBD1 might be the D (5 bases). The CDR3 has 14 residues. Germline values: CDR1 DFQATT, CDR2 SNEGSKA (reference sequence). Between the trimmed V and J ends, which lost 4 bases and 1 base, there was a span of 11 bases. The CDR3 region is CSAKTDSSGNTIYF. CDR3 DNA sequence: TGCAGTGCTAAAACCGACAGTTCTGGAAACACCATATATTTT.

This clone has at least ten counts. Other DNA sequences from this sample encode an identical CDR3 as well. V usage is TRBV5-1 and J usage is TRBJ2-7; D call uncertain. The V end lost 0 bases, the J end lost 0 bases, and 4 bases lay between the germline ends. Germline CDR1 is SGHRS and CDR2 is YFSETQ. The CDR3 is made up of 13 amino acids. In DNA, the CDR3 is TGCGCCAGCAGCTTGGCCCTCTCCTACGAGCAGTACTTC. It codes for CASSLALSYEQYF.

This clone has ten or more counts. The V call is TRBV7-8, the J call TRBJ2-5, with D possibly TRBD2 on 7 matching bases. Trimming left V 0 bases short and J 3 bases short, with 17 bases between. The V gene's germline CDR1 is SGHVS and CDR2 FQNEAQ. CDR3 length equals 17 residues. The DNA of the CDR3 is TGTGCCAGCAGCTTAGCAGGGGGGGACCCGGGGGAAGAGACCCAGTACTTC. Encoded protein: CASSLAGGDPGEETQYF.